This T cell receptor beta chain was recorded in a study of blood T cell repertoires in COVID-19. Whole-study context: The United States, Italy and Spain provided the acute and convalescent COVID-19 samples.

Germline CDR1 is SGHTA and CDR2 is FQGNSA. This CDR3 is built from 14 residues. V was clipped by 3 bases and J by 5 bases; unmatched bases: 3. Original processing notes: Amplification of reference gene primers provided the estimated nucleated cell counts. Data came from immunoSEQ multiplex PCR; TCRdb stores just in-frame clones and leaves some out. Clone size and V and J calls were adopted from that table, with D and trimming inferred from the DNA. The data show about 170,000 clones, 86% seen once. This sequence originates from an older man with acute or convalescent COVID-19. The sample taken for sequencing was peripheral blood. V is TRBV7-2 and J is TRBJ1-5; 8 positions match TRBD1. The chain's CDR3 is CASSFTGGDQPQHF. CDR3 coding DNA: TGTGCCAGCAGCTTTACAGGGGGGGATCAGCCCCAGCATTTT.